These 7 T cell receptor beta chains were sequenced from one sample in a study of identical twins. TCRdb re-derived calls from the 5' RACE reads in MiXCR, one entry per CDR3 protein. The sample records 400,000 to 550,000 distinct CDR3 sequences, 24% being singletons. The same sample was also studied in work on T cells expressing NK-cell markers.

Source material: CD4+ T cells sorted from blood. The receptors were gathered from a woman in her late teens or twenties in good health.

This CDR3 is CASSTGAEAKLFF. CDR3 in DNA: TGTGCCAGCAGCACAGGGGCGGAGGCAAAACTGTTTTTT. The V gene is TRBV12-3 or TRBV12-4, the J gene TRBJ1-4; TRBD1 matches at 7 bases. With V trimmed by 6 bases and J by 10 bases, 8 bases remained unmatched. CDR3 size: 13 residues.

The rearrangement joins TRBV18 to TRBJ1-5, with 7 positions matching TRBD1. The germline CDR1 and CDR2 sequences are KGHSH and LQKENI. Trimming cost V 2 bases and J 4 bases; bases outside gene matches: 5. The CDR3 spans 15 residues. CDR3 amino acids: CASSPGTGENQPQHF. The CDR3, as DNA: TGTGCCAGCTCACCAGGTACAGGGGAAAATCAGCCCCAGCATTTT.

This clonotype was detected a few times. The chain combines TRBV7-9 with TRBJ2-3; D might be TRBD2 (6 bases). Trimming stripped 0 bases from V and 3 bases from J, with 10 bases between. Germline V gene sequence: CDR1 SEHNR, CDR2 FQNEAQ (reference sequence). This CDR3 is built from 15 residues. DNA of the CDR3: TGTGCCAGCAGCTTAGCCCGTGCGGGAACAGATACGCAGTATTTT. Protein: CASSLARAGTDTQYF.

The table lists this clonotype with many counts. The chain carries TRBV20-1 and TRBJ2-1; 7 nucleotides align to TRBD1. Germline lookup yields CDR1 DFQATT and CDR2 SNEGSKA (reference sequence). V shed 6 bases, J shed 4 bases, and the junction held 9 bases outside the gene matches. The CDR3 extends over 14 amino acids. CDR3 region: CSAKGASRYNEQFF. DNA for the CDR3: TGCAGTGCCAAGGGGGCGAGCAGATACAATGAGCAGTTCTTC.

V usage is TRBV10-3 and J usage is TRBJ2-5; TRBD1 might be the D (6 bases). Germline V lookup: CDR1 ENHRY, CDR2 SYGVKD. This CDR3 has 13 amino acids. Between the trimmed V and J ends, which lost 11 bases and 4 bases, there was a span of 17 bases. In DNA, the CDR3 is TGTGCCTTATCGACAGGTCTCGGAGAGACCCAGTACTTC. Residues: CALSTGLGETQYF.

The CDR3 sequence is CAWSVTWNEQFF. The CDR3 region has the DNA TGTGCCTGGAGTGTAACCTGGAATGAGCAGTTCTTC. The genes are TRBV30 and TRBJ2-1, with D hard to call. Between the trimmed V and J ends, which lost 0 bases and 7 bases, there was a span of 7 bases. Looked up from germline, CDR1 is GTSNPN and CDR2 is SVGIG (reference sequence). The CDR3 covers 12 residues.

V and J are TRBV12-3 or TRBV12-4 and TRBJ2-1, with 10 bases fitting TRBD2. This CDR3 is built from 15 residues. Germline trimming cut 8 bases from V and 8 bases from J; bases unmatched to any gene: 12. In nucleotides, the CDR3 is TGTGCCAGCCTCCAAGGAGCGGGGGGGCCTTATGAGCAGTTCTTC. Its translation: CASLQGAGGPYEQFF.